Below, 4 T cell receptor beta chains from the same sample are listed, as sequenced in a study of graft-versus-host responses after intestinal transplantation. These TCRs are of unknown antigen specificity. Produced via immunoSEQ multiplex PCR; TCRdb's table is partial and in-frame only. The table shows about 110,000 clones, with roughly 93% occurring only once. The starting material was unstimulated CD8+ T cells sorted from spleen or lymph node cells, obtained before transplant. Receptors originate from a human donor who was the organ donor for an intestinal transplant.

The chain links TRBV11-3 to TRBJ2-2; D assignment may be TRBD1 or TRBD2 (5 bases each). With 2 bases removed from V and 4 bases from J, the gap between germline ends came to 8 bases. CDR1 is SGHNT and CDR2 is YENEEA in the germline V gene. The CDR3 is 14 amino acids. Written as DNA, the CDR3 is TGTGCCAGCAGCTTAACGGGGACCACCGGGGAGCTGTTTTTT. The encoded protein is CASSLTGTTGELFF. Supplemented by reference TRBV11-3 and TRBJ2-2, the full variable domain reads EAGVVQSPRYKIIEKKQPVAFWCNPISGHNTLYWYLQNLGQGPELLIRYENEEAVDDSQLPKDRFSAERLKGVDSTLKIQPAELGDSAVYLCASSLTGTTGELFFGEGSRLTVL.

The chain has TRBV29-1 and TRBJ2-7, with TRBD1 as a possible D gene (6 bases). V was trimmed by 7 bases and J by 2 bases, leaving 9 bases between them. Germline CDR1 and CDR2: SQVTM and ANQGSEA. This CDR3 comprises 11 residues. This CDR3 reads CSGGLPYEQYF. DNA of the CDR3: TGCAGCGGGGGGCTTCCCTACGAGCAGTACTTC.

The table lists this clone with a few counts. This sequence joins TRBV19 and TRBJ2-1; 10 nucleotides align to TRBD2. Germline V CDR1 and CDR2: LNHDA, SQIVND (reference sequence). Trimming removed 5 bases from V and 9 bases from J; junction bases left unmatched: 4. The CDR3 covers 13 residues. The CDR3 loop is CASSLGLASEQFF. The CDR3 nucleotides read TGTGCCAGTAGTCTGGGACTAGCGTCTGAGCAGTTCTTC. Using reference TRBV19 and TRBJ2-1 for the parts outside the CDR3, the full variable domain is DGGITQSPKYLFRKEGQNVTLSCEQNLNHDAMYWYRQDPGQGLRLIYYSQIVNDFQKGDIAEGYSVSREKKESFPLTVTSAQKNPTAFYLCASSLGLASEQFFGPGTRLTVL.

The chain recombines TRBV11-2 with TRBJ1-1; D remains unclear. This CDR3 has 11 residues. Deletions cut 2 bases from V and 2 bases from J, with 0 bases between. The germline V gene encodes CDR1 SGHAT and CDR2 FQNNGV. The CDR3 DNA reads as TGTGCCAGCAGCTTAAACACTGAAGCTTTCTTT. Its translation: CASSLNTEAFF.